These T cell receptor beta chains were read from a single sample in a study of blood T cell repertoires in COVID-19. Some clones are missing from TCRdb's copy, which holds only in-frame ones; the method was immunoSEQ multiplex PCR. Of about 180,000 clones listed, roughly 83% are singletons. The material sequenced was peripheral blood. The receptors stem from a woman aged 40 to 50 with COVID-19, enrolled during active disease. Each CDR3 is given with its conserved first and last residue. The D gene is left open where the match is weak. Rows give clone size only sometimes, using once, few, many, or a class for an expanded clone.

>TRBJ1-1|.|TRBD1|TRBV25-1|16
CASSQNRGRMNTEAFF
TGTGCCAGCAGTCAAAACAGGGGGCGGATGAACACTGAAGCTTTCTTT
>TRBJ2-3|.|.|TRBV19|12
CASRSGTDTQYF
TGTGCCAGCCGATCAGGGACAGATACGCAGTATTTT
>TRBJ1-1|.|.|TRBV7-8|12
CASSPVGLGAFF
TGTGCCAGCAGCCCCGTGGGCCTTGGAGCTTTCTTT
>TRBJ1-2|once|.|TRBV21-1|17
CASSNSGTWTEGYGYTF
TGTGCCAGCAGCAACTCAGGAACTTGGACGGAGGGTTATGGCTACACCTTC
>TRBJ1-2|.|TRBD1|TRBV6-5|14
CASSYTGTGDGYTF
TGTGCCAGCAGTTATACAGGGACAGGGGACGGCTACACCTTC
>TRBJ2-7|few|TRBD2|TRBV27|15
CASRTWGGRGDEQYF
TGTGCCAGCCGAACCTGGGGCGGGAGAGGAGACGAGCAGTACTTC
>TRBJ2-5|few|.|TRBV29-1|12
CSVRGQKETQYF
TGCAGCGTCCGCGGACAGAAAGAGACCCAGTACTTC
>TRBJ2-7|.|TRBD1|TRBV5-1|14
CASSRGQGAIEQYF
TGCGCCAGCAGCCGAGGACAGGGGGCGATTGAGCAGTACTTC
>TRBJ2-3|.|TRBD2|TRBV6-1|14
CASSASGVTDTQYF
TGTGCCAGCAGTGCTAGCGGGGTCACAGATACGCAGTATTTT
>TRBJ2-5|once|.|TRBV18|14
CASSPLDSQETQYF
TGTGCCAGCTCACCTCTGGACAGCCAAGAGACCCAGTACTTC
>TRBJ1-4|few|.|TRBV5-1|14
CASSLGGPNEKLFF
TGCGCCAGCAGCTTGGGGGGGCCTAATGAAAAACTGTTTTTT
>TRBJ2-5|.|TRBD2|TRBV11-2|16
CASSSWVAVAGETQYF
TGTGCCAGCAGCTCCTGGGTCGCCGTAGCGGGAGAGACCCAGTACTTC
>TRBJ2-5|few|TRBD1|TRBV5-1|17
CASSLGARTGGQETQYF
TGCGCCAGCAGCTTGGGGGCACGGACAGGGGGTCAAGAGACCCAGTACTTC
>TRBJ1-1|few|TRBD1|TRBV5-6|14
CASSVGQWNTEAFF
TGTGCCAGCAGCGTGGGACAGTGGAACACTGAAGCTTTCTTT
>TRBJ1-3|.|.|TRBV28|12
CATQGSGNTIYF
TGTGCCACACAGGGCTCTGGAAACACCATATATTTT
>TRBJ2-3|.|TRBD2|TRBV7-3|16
CASSPRLALSTDTQYF
TGTGCCAGCAGCCCTCGACTAGCGCTGAGCACAGATACGCAGTATTTT
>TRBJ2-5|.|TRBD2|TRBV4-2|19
CASSLRGGTSGGAGETQYF
TGTGCCAGCAGCCTCCGAGGAGGGACTAGCGGGGGGGCCGGAGAGACCCAGTACTTC
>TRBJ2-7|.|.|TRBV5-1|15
CASSLQGSVIGEQYF
TGCGCCAGCAGCTTGCAGGGTTCGGTAATTGGCGAGCAGTACTTC
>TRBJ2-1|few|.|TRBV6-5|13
CASNRENWYEQFF
TGTGCCAGCAACAGGGAGAATTGGTATGAGCAGTTCTTC
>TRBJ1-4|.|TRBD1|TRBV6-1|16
CASSATGRLSNEKLFF
TGTGCCAGCAGTGCGACAGGGCGGCTGTCTAATGAAAAACTGTTTTTT
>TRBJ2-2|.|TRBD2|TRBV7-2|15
CASSSRLAGTGELFF
TGTGCCAGCAGCAGCCGACTAGCCGGGACCGGGGAGCTGTTTTTT
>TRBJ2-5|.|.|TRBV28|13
CASSDSFQETQYF
TGTGCCAGCAGTGACAGCTTCCAAGAGACCCAGTACTTC
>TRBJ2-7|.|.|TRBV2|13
CASTGVRSQEQYF
TGTGCCAGCACCGGGGTTAGGTCTCAGGAGCAGTACTTC
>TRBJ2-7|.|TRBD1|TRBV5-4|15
CASSSPVGQVYEQYF
TGTGCCAGCAGCTCGCCGGTAGGACAGGTCTACGAGCAGTACTTC
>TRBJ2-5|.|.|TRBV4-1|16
CASSPPPGHLQETQYF
TGCGCCAGCAGCCCTCCGCCGGGACACCTACAAGAGACCCAGTACTTC
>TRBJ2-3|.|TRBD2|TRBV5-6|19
CASKHRVTSGIGGTDTQYF
TGTGCCAGCAAGCACCGAGTGACTAGCGGGATTGGAGGCACAGATACGCAGTATTTT
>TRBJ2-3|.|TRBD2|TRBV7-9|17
CASSLPSGGPRTDTQYF
TGTGCCAGCAGCTTACCTAGCGGGGGCCCCAGGACAGATACGCAGTATTTT
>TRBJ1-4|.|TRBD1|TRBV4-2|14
CASSLGQGSEKLFF
TGTGCCAGCAGCCTCGGACAGGGGAGTGAAAAACTGTTTTTT
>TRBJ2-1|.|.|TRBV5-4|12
CASSLYGGEQFF
TGTGCCAGCAGCTTGTACGGGGGTGAGCAGTTCTTC
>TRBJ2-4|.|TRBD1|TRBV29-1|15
CSVEQGARGKNIQYF
TGCAGCGTTGAACAGGGGGCGCGGGGCAAAAACATTCAGTACTTC
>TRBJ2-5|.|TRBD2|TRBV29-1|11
CSVGGRETQYF
TGCAGCGTGGGAGGGAGAGAGACCCAGTACTTC
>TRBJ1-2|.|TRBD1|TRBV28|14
CASSLGQANYGYTF
TGTGCCAGCAGTTTAGGACAGGCAAACTATGGCTACACCTTC
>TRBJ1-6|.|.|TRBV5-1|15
CASSSDGHYNSPLHF
TGCGCCAGCAGCTCCGATGGACACTATAATTCACCCCTCCACTTT
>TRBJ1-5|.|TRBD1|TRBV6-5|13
CASETGPYQPQHF
TGTGCCAGCGAGACAGGGCCCTATCAGCCCCAGCATTTT
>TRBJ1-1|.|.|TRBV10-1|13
CASSETPSTEAFF
TGCGCCAGCAGTGAAACCCCGAGCACTGAAGCTTTCTTT
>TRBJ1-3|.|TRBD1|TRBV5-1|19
CASSSSGTGGYLSGNTIYF
TGCGCCAGCAGCTCTTCCGGGACAGGGGGCTACCTCTCTGGAAACACCATATATTTT
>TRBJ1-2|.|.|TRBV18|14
CASSPAGKDYGYTF
TGTGCCAGCTCACCAGCAGGGAAGGACTATGGCTACACCTTC
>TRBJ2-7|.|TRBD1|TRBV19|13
CASTPGTGNEQYF
TGTGCCAGTACCCCCGGGACAGGCAACGAGCAGTACTTC
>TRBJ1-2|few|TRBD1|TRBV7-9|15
CASSRGDSQNYGYTF
TGTGCCAGCAGCCGAGGGGACAGTCAGAACTATGGCTACACCTTC
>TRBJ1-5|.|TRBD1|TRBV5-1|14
CASSSTGDSQPQHF
TGCGCCAGCAGCTCTACAGGGGACAGTCAGCCCCAGCATTTT
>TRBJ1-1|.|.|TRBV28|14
CASKERQGRPEAFF
TGTGCCAGCAAAGAAAGGCAGGGGCGGCCTGAAGCTTTCTTT
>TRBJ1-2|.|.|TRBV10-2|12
CASRWDSDGYTF
TGCGCCAGCAGATGGGACTCCGATGGCTACACCTTC
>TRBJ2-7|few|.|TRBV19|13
CASSPGEGYEQYF
TGTGCCAGTAGCCCCGGGGAAGGTTACGAGCAGTACTTC
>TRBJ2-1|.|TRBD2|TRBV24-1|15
CATSELLAGGNEQFF
TGTGCCACCAGTGAATTACTAGCGGGAGGGAATGAGCAGTTCTTC
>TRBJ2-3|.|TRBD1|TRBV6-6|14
CATQDRPLTDTQYF
TGTGCCACCCAGGACAGGCCACTCACAGATACGCAGTATTTT
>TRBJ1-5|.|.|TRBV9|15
CASSVGSEEYQPQHF
TGTGCCAGCAGCGTAGGCAGCGAAGAGTATCAGCCCCAGCATTTT
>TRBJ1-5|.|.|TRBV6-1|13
CASSERGNQPQHF
TGTGCCAGCAGTGAAAGGGGAAATCAGCCCCAGCATTTT
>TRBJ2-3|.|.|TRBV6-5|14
CASKRGGSGDTQYF
TGTGCCAGCAAGCGAGGGGGTTCGGGAGATACGCAGTATTTT
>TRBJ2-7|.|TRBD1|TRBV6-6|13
CASSRDRQYEQYF
TGTGCCAGCAGTCGGGACAGGCAATACGAGCAGTACTTC
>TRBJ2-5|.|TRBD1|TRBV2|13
CASSWDSQETQYF
TGTGCCAGCAGTTGGGACAGCCAAGAGACCCAGTACTTC
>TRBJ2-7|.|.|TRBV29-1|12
CSAGGGSSEQYF
TGCAGCGCCGGTGGGGGGTCTAGCGAGCAGTACTTC
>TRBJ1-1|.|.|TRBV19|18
CASSKKSGKGAFDTEAFF
TGTGCCAGTAGTAAGAAATCGGGGAAAGGCGCCTTCGACACTGAAGCTTTCTTT
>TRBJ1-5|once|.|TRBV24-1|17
CATSDGRTESSNQPQHF
TGTGCCACCAGTGACGGACGGACAGAGAGTAGCAATCAGCCCCAGCATTTT
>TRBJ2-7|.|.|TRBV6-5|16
CASSWIRDMGHYEQYF
TGTGCCAGCAGTTGGATTAGGGACATGGGCCACTACGAGCAGTACTTC
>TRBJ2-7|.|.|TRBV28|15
CASSSPGQLSYEQYF
TGTGCCAGCAGTTCCCCCGGACAGCTCTCCTACGAGCAGTACTTC